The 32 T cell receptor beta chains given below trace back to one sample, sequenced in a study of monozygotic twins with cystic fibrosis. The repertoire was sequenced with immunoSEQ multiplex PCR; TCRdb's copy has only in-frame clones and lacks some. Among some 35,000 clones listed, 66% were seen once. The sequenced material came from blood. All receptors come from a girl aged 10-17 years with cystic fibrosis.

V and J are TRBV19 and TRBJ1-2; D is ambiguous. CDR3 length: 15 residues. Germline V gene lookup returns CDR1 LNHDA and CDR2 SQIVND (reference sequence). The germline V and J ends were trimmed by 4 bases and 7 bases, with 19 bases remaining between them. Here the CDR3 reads CASSTHSGNPVGYTF. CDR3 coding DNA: TGTGCCAGTAGTACCCATTCGGGCAACCCCGTTGGCTACACCTTC.

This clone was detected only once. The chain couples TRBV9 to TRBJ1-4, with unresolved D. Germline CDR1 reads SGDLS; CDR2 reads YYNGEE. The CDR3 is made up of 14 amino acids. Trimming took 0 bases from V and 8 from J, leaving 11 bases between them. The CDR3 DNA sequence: TGTGCCAGCAGCGTAGCCGGTAGAGGGGAAAAACTGTTTTTT. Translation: CASSVAGRGEKLFF.

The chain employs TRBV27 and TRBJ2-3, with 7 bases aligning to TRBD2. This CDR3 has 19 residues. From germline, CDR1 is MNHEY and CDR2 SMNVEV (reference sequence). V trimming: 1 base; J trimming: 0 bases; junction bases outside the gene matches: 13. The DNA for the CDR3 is TGTGCCAGCAGTTTATTCTTTTCTAGCGGTTCCCCTAGCACAGATACGCAGTATTTT. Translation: CASSLFFSSGSPSTDTQYF.

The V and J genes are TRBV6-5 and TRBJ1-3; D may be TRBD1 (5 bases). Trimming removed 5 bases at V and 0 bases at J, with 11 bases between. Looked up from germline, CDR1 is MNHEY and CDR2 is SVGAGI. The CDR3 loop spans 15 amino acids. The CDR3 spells CASSQGRFSGNTIYF. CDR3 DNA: TGTGCCAGCAGTCAGGGACGGTTCTCTGGAAACACCATATATTTT.

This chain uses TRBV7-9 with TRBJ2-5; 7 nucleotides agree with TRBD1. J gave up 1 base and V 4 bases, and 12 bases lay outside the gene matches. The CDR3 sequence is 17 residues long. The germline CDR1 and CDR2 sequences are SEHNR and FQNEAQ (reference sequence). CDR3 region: CASSSRMGDRVQETQYF. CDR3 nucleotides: TGTGCCAGCAGCTCCCGAATGGGGGACAGAGTCCAAGAGACCCAGTACTTC.

CDR3 nucleotide sequence: TGTGCCAGCTGCGCTAGCGGGAGGGGAACCGGGGAGCTGTTTTTT. Its protein product is CASCASGRGTGELFF. V usage is TRBV2 and J usage is TRBJ2-2, with TRBD2 matching over 12 bases. Germline assignment: CDR1 SNHLY and CDR2 FYNNEI. The CDR3 is made up of 15 amino acids. V shed 8 bases and J 5 bases; nucleotides not matched to a gene: 6.

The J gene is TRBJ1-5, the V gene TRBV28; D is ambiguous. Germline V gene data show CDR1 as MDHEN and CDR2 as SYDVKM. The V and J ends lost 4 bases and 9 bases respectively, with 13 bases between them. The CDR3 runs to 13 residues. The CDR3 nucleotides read TGTGCCAGCAGTTCCCCTCCCGGACGGCCCCAGCATTTT. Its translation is CASSSPPGRPQHF.

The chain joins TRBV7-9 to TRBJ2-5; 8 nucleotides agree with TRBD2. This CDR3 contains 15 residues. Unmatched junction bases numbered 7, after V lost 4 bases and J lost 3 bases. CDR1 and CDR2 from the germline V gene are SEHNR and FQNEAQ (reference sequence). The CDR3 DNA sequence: TGTGCCAGCAGCTCCCGCGCCGGGAGGGAAGAGACCCAGTACTTC. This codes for CASSSRAGREETQYF.

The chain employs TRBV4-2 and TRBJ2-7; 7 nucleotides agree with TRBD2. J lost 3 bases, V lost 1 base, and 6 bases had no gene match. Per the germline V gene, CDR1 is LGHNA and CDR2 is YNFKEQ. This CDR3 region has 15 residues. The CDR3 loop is CASSQGSGGGYEQYF. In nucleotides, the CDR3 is TGTGCCAGCAGCCAAGGATCGGGAGGAGGCTACGAGCAGTACTTC.

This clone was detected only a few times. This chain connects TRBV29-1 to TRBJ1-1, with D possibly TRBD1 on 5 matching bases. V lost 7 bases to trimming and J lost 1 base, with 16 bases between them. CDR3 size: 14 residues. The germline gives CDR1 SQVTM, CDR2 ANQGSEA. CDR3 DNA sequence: TGCAGCGGGACACCTGGGACGGGGAACACTGAAGCTTTCTTT. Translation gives CSGTPGTGNTEAFF.

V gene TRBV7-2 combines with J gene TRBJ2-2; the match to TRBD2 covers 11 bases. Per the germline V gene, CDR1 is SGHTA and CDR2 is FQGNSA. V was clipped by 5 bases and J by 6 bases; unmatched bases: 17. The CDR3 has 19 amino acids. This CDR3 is CASSPPVGGSGRGAGELFF. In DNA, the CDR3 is TGTGCCAGCAGCCCCCCAGTGGGCGGTAGCGGGAGGGGGGCCGGGGAGCTGTTTTTT.

CDR3 amino acids: CASSVDLADSTDTQYF. The CDR3 DNA reads as TGTGCCAGCAGCGTAGATCTAGCCGATAGCACAGATACGCAGTATTTT. The chain is built from TRBV9 and TRBJ2-3; tentatively, D is TRBD2 (5 bases). This CDR3 comprises 16 residues. The V and J ends lost 0 bases and 0 bases respectively, with 11 bases between them. The germline V gene has CDR1 SGDLS and CDR2 YYNGEE.

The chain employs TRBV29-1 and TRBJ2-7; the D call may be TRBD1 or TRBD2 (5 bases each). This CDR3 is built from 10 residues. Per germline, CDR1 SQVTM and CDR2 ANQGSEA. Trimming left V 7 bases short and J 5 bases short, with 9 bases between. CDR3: CSAGGDEQYV. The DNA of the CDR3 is TGCAGCGCTGGGGGTGACGAGCAGTACGTC.

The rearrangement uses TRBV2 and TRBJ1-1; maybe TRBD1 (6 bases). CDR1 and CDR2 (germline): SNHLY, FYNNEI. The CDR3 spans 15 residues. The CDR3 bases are TGTGCGACTGGAGGGCGGACAGTGATGAACACTGAAGCTTTCTTT. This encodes CATGGRTVMNTEAFF.

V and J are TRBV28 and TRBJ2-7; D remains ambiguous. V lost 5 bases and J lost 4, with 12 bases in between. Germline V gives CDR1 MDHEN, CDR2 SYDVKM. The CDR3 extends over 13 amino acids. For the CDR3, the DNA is TGTGCCAGCAGTCCCCCGCTGGGGTACGAGCAGTACGTC. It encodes CASSPPLGYEQYV.

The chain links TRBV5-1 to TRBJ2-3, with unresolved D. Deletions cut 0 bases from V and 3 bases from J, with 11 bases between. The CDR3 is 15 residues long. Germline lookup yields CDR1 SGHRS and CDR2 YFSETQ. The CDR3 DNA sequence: TGCGCCAGCAGCTTGGAGGCTAGTAGGACAGATACGCAGTATTTT. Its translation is CASSLEASRTDTQYF.

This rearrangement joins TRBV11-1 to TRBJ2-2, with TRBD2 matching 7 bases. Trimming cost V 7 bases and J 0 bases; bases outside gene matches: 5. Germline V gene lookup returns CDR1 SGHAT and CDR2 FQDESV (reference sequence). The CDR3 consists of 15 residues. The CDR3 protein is CASTGLAANTGELFF. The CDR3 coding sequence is TGTGCCAGCACAGGGCTAGCGGCGAACACCGGGGAGCTGTTTTTT.

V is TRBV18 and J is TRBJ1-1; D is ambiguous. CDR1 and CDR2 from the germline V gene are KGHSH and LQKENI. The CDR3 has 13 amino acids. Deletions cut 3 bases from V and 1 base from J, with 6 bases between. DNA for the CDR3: TGTGCCAGCTCACCCGCGAAGAACACTGAAGCTTTCTTT. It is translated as CASSPAKNTEAFF.

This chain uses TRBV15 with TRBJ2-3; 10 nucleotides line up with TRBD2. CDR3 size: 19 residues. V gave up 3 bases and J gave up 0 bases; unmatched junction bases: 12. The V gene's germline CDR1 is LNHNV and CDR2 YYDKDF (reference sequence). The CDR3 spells CATSSSIPSGRASTDTQYF. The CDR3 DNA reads TGTGCCACCAGCAGCTCGATTCCGAGCGGGAGGGCCAGCACAGATACGCAGTATTTT.

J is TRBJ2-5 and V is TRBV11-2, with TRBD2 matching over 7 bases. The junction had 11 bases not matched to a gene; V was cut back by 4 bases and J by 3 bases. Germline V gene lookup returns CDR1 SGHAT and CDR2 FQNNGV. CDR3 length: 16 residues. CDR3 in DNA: TGTGCCAGCAGCTCCTTTGGGGGGGACTCGAAAGAGACCCAGTACTTC. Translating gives CASSSFGGDSKETQYF.

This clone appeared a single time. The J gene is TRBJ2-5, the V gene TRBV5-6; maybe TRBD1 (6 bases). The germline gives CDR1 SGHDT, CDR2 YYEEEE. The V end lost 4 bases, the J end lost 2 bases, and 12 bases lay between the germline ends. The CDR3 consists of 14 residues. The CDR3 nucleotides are TGTGCCAGCAGCACCAAGACAGGACAAGAGACCCAGTACTTC. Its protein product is CASSTKTGQETQYF.

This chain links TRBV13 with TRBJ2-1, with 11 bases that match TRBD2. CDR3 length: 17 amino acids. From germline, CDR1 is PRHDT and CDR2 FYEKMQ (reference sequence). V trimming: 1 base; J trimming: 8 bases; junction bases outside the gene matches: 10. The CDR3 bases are TGTGCCAGCAGCTTAGAGGCCGTAACTAGCGGGAGTGATGAGCAGTTCTTC. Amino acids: CASSLEAVTSGSDEQFF. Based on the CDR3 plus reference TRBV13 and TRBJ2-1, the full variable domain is AAGVIQSPRHLIKEKRETATLKCYPIPRHDTVYWYQQGPGQDPQFLISFYEKMQSDKGSIPDRFSAQQFSDYHSELNMSSLELGDSALYFCASSLEAVTSGSDEQFFGPGTRLTVL.

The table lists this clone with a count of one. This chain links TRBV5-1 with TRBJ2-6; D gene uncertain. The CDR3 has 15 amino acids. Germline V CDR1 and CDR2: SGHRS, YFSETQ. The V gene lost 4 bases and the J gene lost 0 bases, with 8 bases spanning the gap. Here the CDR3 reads CASSEQSSGANVLTF. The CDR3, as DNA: TGCGCCAGCAGCGAACAGAGCTCTGGGGCCAACGTCCTGACTTTC.

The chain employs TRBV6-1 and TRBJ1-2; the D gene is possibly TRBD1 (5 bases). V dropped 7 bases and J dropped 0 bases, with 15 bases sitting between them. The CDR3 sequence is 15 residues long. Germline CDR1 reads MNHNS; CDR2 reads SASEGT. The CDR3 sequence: CASIPWDGPNYGYTF. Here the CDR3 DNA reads TGTGCCAGCATTCCTTGGGACGGCCCTAACTATGGCTACACCTTC.

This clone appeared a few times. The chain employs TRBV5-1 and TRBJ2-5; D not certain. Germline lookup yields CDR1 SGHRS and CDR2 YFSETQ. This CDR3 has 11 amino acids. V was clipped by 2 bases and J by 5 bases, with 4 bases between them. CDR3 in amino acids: CASSFSETQYF. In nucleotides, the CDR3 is TGCGCCAGCAGCTTTAGCGAGACCCAGTACTTC.

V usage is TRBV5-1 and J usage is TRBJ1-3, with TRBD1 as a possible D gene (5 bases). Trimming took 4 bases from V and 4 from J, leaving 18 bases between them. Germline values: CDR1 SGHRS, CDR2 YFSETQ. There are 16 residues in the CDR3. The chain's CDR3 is CASSPPAGLGGNTIYF. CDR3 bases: TGCGCCAGCAGCCCGCCTGCGGGACTTGGCGGAAACACCATATATTTT. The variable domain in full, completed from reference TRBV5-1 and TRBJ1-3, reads KAGVTQTPRYLIKTRGQQVTLSCSPISGHRSVSWYQQTPGQGLQFLFEYFSETQRNKGNFPGRFSGRQFSNSRSEMNVSTLELGDSALYLCASSPPAGLGGNTIYFGEGSWLTVV.

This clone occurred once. DNA for the CDR3: TGTGCCAGCAGCCCAGCCCGGAGCACTGAAGCTTTCTTT. The encoded protein is CASSPARSTEAFF. The chain links TRBV5-4 to TRBJ1-1; D not certain. The CDR3 length is 13 residues. The ends were cut back, 4 bases at V and 4 bases at J, with 11 bases in the middle. CDR1 SGHNT and CDR2 YYREEE come from the germline V gene (reference sequence). Using reference TRBV5-4 and TRBJ1-1 for the parts outside the CDR3, the full variable domain is ETGVTQSPTHLIKTRGQQVTLRCSSQSGHNTVSWYQQALGQGPQFIFQYYREEENGRGNFPPRFSGLQFPNYSSELNVNALELDDSALYLCASSPARSTEAFFGQGTRLTVV.

CDR3: CASSLAGGTNTGELFF. The CDR3 nucleotides are TGCGCCAGCAGCTTGGCCGGCGGGACGAACACCGGGGAGCTGTTTTTT. The J gene is TRBJ2-2, the V gene TRBV5-1; tentatively, D is TRBD2 (6 bases). The CDR3 is 16 residues long. Germline lookup yields CDR1 SGHRS and CDR2 YFSETQ. V lost 0 bases and J 0 bases, leaving 9 bases between the germline ends.

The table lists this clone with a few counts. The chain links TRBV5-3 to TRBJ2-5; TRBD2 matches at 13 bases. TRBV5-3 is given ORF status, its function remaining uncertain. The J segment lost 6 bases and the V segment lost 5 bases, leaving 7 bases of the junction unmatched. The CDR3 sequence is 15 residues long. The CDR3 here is CARRKPTSGRQTQYF. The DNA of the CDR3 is TGTGCCAGAAGGAAACCGACTAGCGGGAGGCAGACCCAGTACTTC.

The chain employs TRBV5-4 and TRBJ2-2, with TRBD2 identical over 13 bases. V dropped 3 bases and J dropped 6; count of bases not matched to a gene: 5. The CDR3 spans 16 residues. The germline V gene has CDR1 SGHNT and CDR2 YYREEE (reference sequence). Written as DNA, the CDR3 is TGTGCCAGCAGCTCGGGACTAGCGGGAATTGCCGGGGAGCTGTTTTTT. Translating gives CASSSGLAGIAGELFF.

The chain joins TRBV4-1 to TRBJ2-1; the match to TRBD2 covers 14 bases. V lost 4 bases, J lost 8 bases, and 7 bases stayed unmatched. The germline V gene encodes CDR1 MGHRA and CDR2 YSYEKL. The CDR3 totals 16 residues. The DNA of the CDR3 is TGCGCCAGCAGCCTGCGACTAGCGGGAGGGGGCCATGAGCAGTTCTTC. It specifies CASSLRLAGGGHEQFF.

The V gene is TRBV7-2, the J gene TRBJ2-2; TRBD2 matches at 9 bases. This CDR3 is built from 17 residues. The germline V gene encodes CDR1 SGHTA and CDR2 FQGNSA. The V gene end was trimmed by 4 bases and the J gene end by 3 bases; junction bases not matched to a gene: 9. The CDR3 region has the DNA TGTGCCAGCAGCTGGGGACTAGCCCTGAGGGACACCGGGGAGCTGTTTTTT. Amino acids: CASSWGLALRDTGELFF. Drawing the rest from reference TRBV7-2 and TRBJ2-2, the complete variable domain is GAGVSQSPSNKVTEKGKDVELRCDPISGHTALYWYRQSLGQGLEFLIYFQGNSAPDKSGLPSDRFSAERTGGSVSTLTIQRTQQEDSAVYLCASSWGLALRDTGELFFGEGSRLTVL.